Listed here are 30 T cell receptor beta chains from one sample, sequenced in a study of cytomegalovirus exposure and HLA in healthy donors. Assay used: immunoSEQ multiplex PCR; TCRdb lists only in-frame clones, some missing. In the table there are about 88,000 clones, almost 85% of which are singletons. Sequencing was done on a sample of PBMCs. The receptors here all came from a woman under 30 in good health and CMV-seropositive.

This sequence joins TRBV28 and TRBJ1-3; D is perhaps TRBD1 (6 bases). Germline lookup yields CDR1 MDHEN and CDR2 SYDVKM. With 6 bases removed from V and 0 bases from J, the gap between germline ends came to 12 bases. CDR3 length: 15 amino acids. Here the CDR3 reads CASRPQGYSGNTIYF. Written as DNA, the CDR3 is TGTGCCAGCAGACCACAGGGTTACTCTGGAAACACCATATATTTT.

The chain carries TRBV10-1 and TRBJ1-1; no reliable D call. Per germline, CDR1 WNHNN and CDR2 SYGVQD (reference sequence). The CDR3 has 15 residues. Trimming removed 0 bases at V and 5 bases at J, with 13 bases between. CDR3: CASSESRRNRTEAFF. The CDR3 DNA reads as TGCGCCAGCAGTGAGTCTCGGCGGAACCGGACTGAAGCTTTCTTT.

The rearrangement joins TRBV5-1 to TRBJ1-2; D is possibly TRBD1 (6 bases). V lost 2 bases to trimming and J lost 7 bases, with 12 bases between them. The CDR3 runs to 13 residues. Germline values: CDR1 SGHRS, CDR2 YFSETQ. CDR3 in amino acids: CASSLGGDLGYTF. The CDR3 bases are TGCGCCAGCAGCTTAGGGGGGGATCTTGGCTACACCTTC.

The J gene is TRBJ1-1, the V gene TRBV19; the match to TRBD1 covers 8 bases. The CDR3 is made up of 15 amino acids. Germline V gene sequence: CDR1 LNHDA, CDR2 SQIVND (reference sequence). Germline trimming cut 1 base from V and 2 bases from J; bases unmatched to any gene: 3. CDR3 DNA: TGTGCCAGTAGTATAGGGGCAGGGGGCAACACTGAAGCTTTCTTT. Protein: CASSIGAGGNTEAFF.

CDR3: CASSIRSRSPYNSPLHF. The CDR3 coding sequence is TGTGCCAGTAGTATAAGGAGTCGTTCCCCCTATAATTCACCCCTCCACTTT. This rearrangement joins TRBV19 to TRBJ1-6; D gene uncertain. Germline V lookup: CDR1 LNHDA, CDR2 SQIVND (reference sequence). The CDR3 has 17 residues. Trimming cost V 2 bases and J 2 bases, with 13 bases left between them. The full variable domain, rest sourced from reference TRBV19 and TRBJ1-6, is DGGITQSPKYLFRKEGQNVTLSCEQNLNHDAMYWYRQDPGQGLRLIYYSQIVNDFQKGDIAEGYSVSREKKESFPLTVTSAQKNPTAFYLCASSIRSRSPYNSPLHFGNGTRLTVT.

This chain connects TRBV9 to TRBJ2-3; 8 nucleotides match TRBD2. Germline V gene sequence: CDR1 SGDLS, CDR2 YYNGEE. This CDR3 is 16 amino acids long. V lost 0 bases, J lost 2 bases, and 5 bases stayed unmatched. The CDR3 DNA follows: TGTGCCAGCAGCGTAGGTCGGGGGGGGCTCACAGATACGCAGTATTTT. This translates into CASSVGRGGLTDTQYF.

The chain uses TRBV4-1 and TRBJ2-3, with 11 bases matching TRBD2. Germline values: CDR1 MGHRA, CDR2 YSYEKL. This CDR3 region has 17 residues. Germline trimming cut 5 bases from V and 1 base from J; bases unmatched to any gene: 8. The CDR3 sequence: CASSKLSGGVGTDTQYF. The CDR3 bases are TGCGCCAGCAGCAAACTTAGCGGGGGGGTTGGCACAGATACGCAGTATTTT.

The rearrangement uses TRBV7-8 and TRBJ2-2; TRBD2 matches at 11 bases. Per the germline V gene, CDR1 is SGHVS and CDR2 is FQNEAQ. V lost 6 bases, J lost 1 base, and 7 bases stayed unmatched. This CDR3 spans 17 amino acids. CDR3 nucleotide sequence: TGTGCCAGCAGGCCGGCGGGACTAGCGGAGAACACCGGGGAGCTGTTTTTT. This encodes CASRPAGLAENTGELFF.

This sequence joins TRBV27 and TRBJ2-1; maybe TRBD1 (6 bases). The V gene lost 3 bases and the J gene lost 2 bases, with 14 bases spanning the gap. Germline-derived CDR1 and CDR2 are MNHEY and SMNVEV (reference sequence). This CDR3 spans 16 amino acids. The CDR3 spells CASSFTPGQTYNEQFF. DNA of the CDR3: TGTGCCAGCAGTTTTACGCCGGGACAAACCTACAATGAGCAGTTCTTC.

The CDR3: CASSSSGLPGELFF. CDR3 sequence (DNA): TGTGCCAGCAGCTCTAGCGGGCTACCCGGGGAGCTGTTTTTT. This chain connects TRBV7-2 to TRBJ2-2, with 8 nucleotides matching TRBD2. Germline CDR1 reads SGHTA; CDR2 reads FQGNSA. With V trimmed by 4 bases and J by 6 bases, 4 bases remained unmatched. This CDR3 is 14 amino acids long.

The chain combines TRBV28 with TRBJ1-2; TRBD1 agrees at 11 bases. The V and J ends lost 4 bases and 3 bases, in that order; junction bases with no gene match: 10. Looked up from germline, CDR1 is MDHEN and CDR2 is SYDVKM. The CDR3 sequence is 17 residues long. CDR3 in amino acids: CASSSGSDRGRYYGYTF. The CDR3, as DNA: TGTGCCAGCAGTTCCGGATCGGACAGGGGGCGTTACTATGGCTACACCTTC.

The V call is TRBV25-1, the J call TRBJ1-2, with 10 bases matching TRBD1. CDR3 length: 13 residues. Losses at the gene ends were 9 bases for V and 4 bases for J; bases not matched to a gene: 5. In germline, CDR1 is MGHDK, CDR2 SYGVNS. The CDR3 DNA is TGTGCCAGAAGACAGGGGGCAATCTATGGCTACACCTTC. It translates to CARRQGAIYGYTF.

V is TRBV9 and J is TRBJ2-5; 16 bases match TRBD2. The CDR3 extends over 19 amino acids. Trimming at V came to 3 bases and at J to 2 bases, leaving 10 bases not matched to a gene. CDR1 is SGDLS and CDR2 is YYNGEE in the germline V gene. In DNA form, the CDR3 reads TGTGCCAGCAGCGCGGGGACTAGCGGGGGGGCGATAGATCAAGAGACCCAGTACTTC. Its translation is CASSAGTSGGAIDQETQYF. Based on the CDR3 plus reference TRBV9 and TRBJ2-5, the full variable domain is DSGVTQTPKHLITATGQRVTLRCSPRSGDLSVYWYQQSLDQGLQFLIQYYNGEERAKGNILERFSAQQFPDLHSELNLSSLELGDSALYFCASSAGTSGGAIDQETQYFGPGTRLLVL.

This chain connects TRBV27 to TRBJ1-2; D gene unclear. Between the trimmed V and J ends, which lost 8 bases and 4 bases, there was a span of 17 bases. The CDR3 contains 14 residues. CDR1 and CDR2 from the germline V gene are MNHEY and SMNVEV (reference sequence). The CDR3 nucleotides read TGTGCCAGCCGTTCGGGCCTGGAGGGCTATGGCTACACCTTC. This sequence encodes CASRSGLEGYGYTF.

The rearrangement links TRBV7-9 to TRBJ2-2; 11 positions agree with TRBD1. Trimming removed 3 bases from V and 4 bases from J; junction bases left unmatched: 4. The germline V gene has CDR1 SEHNR and CDR2 FQNEAQ (reference sequence). The CDR3 spans 16 residues. The CDR3 nucleotides are TGTGCCAGCAGCTTCCGGGACAGGGGGGTCACCGGGGAGCTGTTTTTT. It codes for CASSFRDRGVTGELFF.

This chain uses TRBV19 with TRBJ2-3, with 7 bases identical to TRBD2. The germline V gene encodes CDR1 LNHDA and CDR2 SQIVND (reference sequence). The CDR3 extends over 12 amino acids. J lost 7 bases, V lost 4 bases, and 2 bases had no gene match. In DNA, the CDR3 is TGTGCCAGTAGTAGGGGGGGAAATACGCAGTATTTT. Amino acids: CASSRGGNTQYF.

The chain carries TRBV11-2 and TRBJ2-3; weak D call: TRBD2 (7 bases). The V end was cut by 7 bases, the J end by 3 bases, with 17 bases between. The CDR3 extends over 15 amino acids. CDR1 is SGHAT, CDR2 FQNNGV, per germline. CDR3 bases: TGTGCCAGCACCCTTGGCGGGGGCCTAACAGATACGCAGTATTTT. Protein product: CASTLGGGLTDTQYF. Full variable domain (missing parts from reference TRBV11-2 and TRBJ2-3): EAGVAQSPRYKIIEKRQSVAFWCNPISGHATLYWYQQILGQGPKLLIQFQNNGVVDDSQLPKDRFSAERLKGVDSTLKIQPAKLEDSAVYLCASTLGGGLTDTQYFGPGTRLTVL.

Only a few counts were recorded for this clone. The chain combines TRBV5-1 with TRBJ1-1, with D uncertain. The germline gives CDR1 SGHRS, CDR2 YFSETQ. The CDR3 spans 13 residues. V lost 0 bases and J lost 2, with 5 bases in between. The CDR3 DNA follows: TGCGCCAGCAGCTTGGGGGCTAACACTGAAGCTTTCTTT. It translates to CASSLGANTEAFF. The full variable domain, in which reference TRBV5-1 and TRBJ1-1 provide the parts outside the CDR3, is KAGVTQTPRYLIKTRGQQVTLSCSPISGHRSVSWYQQTPGQGLQFLFEYFSETQRNKGNFPGRFSGRQFSNSRSEMNVSTLELGDSALYLCASSLGANTEAFFGQGTRLTVV.

The chain combines TRBV6-4 with TRBJ2-3, with 10 bases aligning to TRBD1. In germline, CDR1 is MRHNA, CDR2 SNTAGT. The CDR3 consists of 15 residues. V was pared by 0 bases and J by 8 bases, with 5 bases of the junction left unmatched. The CDR3 loop reads CASSDSTGGFGTQYF. The CDR3 region has the DNA TGTGCCAGCAGTGACTCGACAGGGGGCTTTGGTACGCAGTATTTT.

The chain combines TRBV4-2 with TRBJ2-5, with TRBD1 as a possible D gene (6 bases). Germline values: CDR1 LGHNA, CDR2 YNFKEQ. Trimming took off 6 bases at V and 3 bases at J, with 11 bases between the two ends. The CDR3 has 13 amino acids. CDR3 protein: CASSWDTEETQYF. The CDR3 DNA sequence: TGTGCCAGCAGTTGGGACACCGAAGAGACCCAGTACTTC.

CDR3 in DNA: TGTGCCAGCAGCCCCCAGGGTAGGGGTTCACCCCTCCACTTT. Protein sequence: CASSPQGRGSPLHF. The chain links TRBV9 to TRBJ1-6, with a tentative D call TRBD1 (5 bases). Germline CDR1 is SGDLS and CDR2 is YYNGEE. CDR3 length: 14 amino acids. With 4 bases removed from V and 9 bases from J, the gap between germline ends came to 14 bases.

The rearrangement uses TRBV9 and TRBJ2-7, with 8 bases aligning to TRBD1. The CDR3 length is 14 residues. After removal of 4 bases from V and 1 base from J, the junction contained 4 bases not matched to a gene. Germline CDR1 SGDLS, CDR2 YYNGEE. The CDR3 protein is CASSFGQGSYEQYF. CDR3 DNA sequence: TGTGCCAGCAGCTTCGGACAGGGATCCTACGAGCAGTACTTC. Based on the CDR3 plus reference TRBV9 and TRBJ2-7, the full variable domain is DSGVTQTPKHLITATGQRVTLRCSPRSGDLSVYWYQQSLDQGLQFLIQYYNGEERAKGNILERFSAQQFPDLHSELNLSSLELGDSALYFCASSFGQGSYEQYFGPGTRLTVT.

The chain is built from TRBV23-1 and TRBJ2-5, with a weak D call TRBD1 (6 bases). TRBV23-1 is an ORF; its function is uncertain. The CDR3 covers 16 residues. V dropped 0 bases and J dropped 0 bases, with 11 bases sitting between them. The CDR3 loop reads CASSQSGHLYQETQYF. CDR3 DNA: TGCGCCAGCAGTCAATCGGGACATCTCTACCAAGAGACCCAGTACTTC.

This chain uses TRBV5-4 with TRBJ1-3, with no clear D. The germline gives CDR1 SGHNT, CDR2 YYREEE (reference sequence). Trimming took off 4 bases at V and 0 bases at J, with 11 bases between the two ends. This CDR3 region has 15 residues. The CDR3 here is CASSPTPSSGNTIYF. The CDR3 nucleotides read TGTGCCAGCAGCCCGACCCCTAGCTCTGGAAACACCATATATTTT. The full variable domain, with the rest looked up from reference TRBV5-4 and TRBJ1-3, is ETGVTQSPTHLIKTRGQQVTLRCSSQSGHNTVSWYQQALGQGPQFIFQYYREEENGRGNFPPRFSGLQFPNYSSELNVNALELDDSALYLCASSPTPSSGNTIYFGEGSWLTVV.

A few counts support this clone. The CDR3 DNA is TGTGCCAGCAGTTCTATCCCACAGGGGTTATACGAGCAGTACTTC. Translation: CASSSIPQGLYEQYF. This chain joins TRBV2 and TRBJ2-7; 7 nucleotides align to TRBD1. Germline CDR1 SNHLY, CDR2 FYNNEI. V lost 5 bases and J lost 4; bases outside the gene matches: 11. This CDR3 comprises 15 residues.

V gene TRBV5-4 combines with J gene TRBJ1-6; 7 nucleotides align to TRBD1. CDR1 is SGHNT and CDR2 is YYREEE in the germline V gene (reference sequence). The CDR3 extends over 15 amino acids. V lost 4 bases to trimming and J lost 5 bases; unmatched junction nucleotides: 6. As DNA, the CDR3 is TGTGCCAGCAGCGCCTCCGGGACAGATAATTCACCCCTCCACTTT. Translation gives CASSASGTDNSPLHF.

The chain has TRBV7-2 and TRBJ2-7, with 9 nucleotides matching TRBD2. Germline trimming cut 7 bases from V and 6 bases from J; bases unmatched to any gene: 10. Germline V gives CDR1 SGHTA, CDR2 FQGNSA. This CDR3 is 14 amino acids long. The CDR3 region is CASTPQGLALEQYF. The CDR3 nucleotides are TGTGCCAGCACCCCCCAGGGACTAGCTCTCGAGCAGTACTTC.

This chain joins TRBV6-5 and TRBJ2-2; no clear D. CDR3 length equals 14 residues. Germline V lookup: CDR1 MNHEY, CDR2 SVGAGI. V was cut by 0 bases and J by 6 bases, with 8 bases left in between. CDR3 protein: CASSYSQVAGELFF. The CDR3 DNA reads as TGTGCCAGCAGTTACTCGCAGGTTGCCGGGGAGCTGTTTTTT.

This clone is a singleton in its sample. The chain uses TRBV11-2 and TRBJ1-4; D gene ambiguous. Trimming took off 8 bases at V and 0 bases at J, with 10 bases between the two ends. CDR1 and CDR2 from the germline V gene are SGHAT and FQNNGV. The CDR3 loop spans 14 amino acids. CDR3 amino acids: CASVAQATNEKLFF. CDR3 coding DNA: TGTGCCAGCGTAGCTCAAGCAACTAATGAAAAACTGTTTTTT.

The genes are TRBV7-2 and TRBJ1-2; 8 bases fit TRBD1. The CDR3 runs 13 residues. Germline values: CDR1 SGHTA, CDR2 FQGNSA. The V gene end was trimmed by 5 bases and the J gene end by 9 bases; junction bases not matched to a gene: 8. CDR3: CASSTGQVGSYTF. The CDR3 bases are TGTGCCAGCAGCACGGGACAGGTCGGGAGCTACACCTTC.